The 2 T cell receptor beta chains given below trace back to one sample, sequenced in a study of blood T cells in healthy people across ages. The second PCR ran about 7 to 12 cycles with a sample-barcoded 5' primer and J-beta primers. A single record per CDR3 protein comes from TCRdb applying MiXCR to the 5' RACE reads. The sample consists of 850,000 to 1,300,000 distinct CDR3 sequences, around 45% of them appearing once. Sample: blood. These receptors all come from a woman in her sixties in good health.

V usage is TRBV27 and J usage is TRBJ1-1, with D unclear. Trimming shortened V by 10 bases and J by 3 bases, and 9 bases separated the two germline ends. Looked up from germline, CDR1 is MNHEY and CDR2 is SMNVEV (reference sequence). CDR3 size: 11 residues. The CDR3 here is CATREDTEAFF. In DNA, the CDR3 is TGTGCCACCCGGGAGGACACTGAAGCTTTCTTT.

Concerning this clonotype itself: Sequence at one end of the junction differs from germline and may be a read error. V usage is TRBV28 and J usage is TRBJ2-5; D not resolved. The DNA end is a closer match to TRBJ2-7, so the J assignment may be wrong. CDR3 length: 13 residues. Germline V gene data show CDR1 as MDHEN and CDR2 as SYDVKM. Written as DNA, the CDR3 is TGTGCCAGCAGTTTTTCCTCCTCCAACGAGCAGTACTTC. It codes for CASSFSSSNEQYF.